The 10 T cell receptor beta chains below come from one sample, sequenced in a study of shared clonotypes between healthy human individuals. Naive CD8 cells, CD45RO-negative and positively selected for CCR7, excluded terminally differentiated effector memory CD45RA+ cells. Produced via immunoSEQ multiplex PCR; TCRdb's table is partial and in-frame only. Seen here are about 2 million clones, approximately 95% observed once, and the top ten hold about 1.1%. Source material: naive CD8+ T cells sorted from blood. The receptors were gathered from a man aged 18 to 35 in good health.

The chain recombines TRBV5-1 with TRBJ2-1, with 8 bases identical to TRBD2. Germline CDR1 reads SGHRS; CDR2 reads YFSETQ. J was trimmed by 5 bases and V by 0 bases; bases with no gene match: 4. This CDR3 contains 15 residues. DNA of the CDR3: TGCGCCAGCAGCTTGGCGGGAGGGTTCAACAATGAGCAGTTCTTC. Translating it yields CASSLAGGFNNEQFF.

The V gene is TRBV27, the J gene TRBJ2-2; D remains ambiguous. CDR3 length: 14 amino acids. CDR1 and CDR2 (germline): MNHEY, SMNVEV (reference sequence). V lost 6 bases, J lost 5 bases, and 13 bases lay in between. The CDR3 here is CASRTLDFTGELFF. CDR3 coding DNA: TGTGCCAGCAGAACCTTGGATTTTACCGGGGAGCTGTTTTTT.

The rearrangement uses TRBV10-2 and TRBJ2-3; tentatively, D is TRBD1 (5 bases). Germline V lookup: CDR1 WSHSY, CDR2 SAAADI. The length of the CDR3 is 12 residues. Trimming took 6 bases from V and 4 from J, leaving 8 bases between them. This chain's CDR3 is CASRPGSDTQYF. The CDR3 DNA reads as TGCGCCAGCAGGCCAGGGTCAGATACGCAGTATTTT.

The chain recombines TRBV25-1 with TRBJ2-7; 11 nucleotides line up with TRBD2. The CDR3 totals 15 residues. Germline V CDR1 and CDR2: MGHDK, SYGVNS. V was pared by 3 bases and J by 4 bases, with 5 bases of the junction left unmatched. This CDR3 is CASSDSGRADYEQYF. CDR3 nucleotides: TGTGCCAGCAGTGATAGCGGGAGGGCCGATTACGAGCAGTACTTC.

This rearrangement joins TRBV6-5 to TRBJ2-1; D may be TRBD2 (6 bases). Germline lookup yields CDR1 MNHEY and CDR2 SVGAGI. The CDR3 is 14 residues long. The V and J ends lost 5 bases and 6 bases respectively, with 14 bases between them. For the CDR3, the DNA is TGTGCCAGCAGTCCGAGCGGGCCGAGCAATGAGCAGTTCTTC. This translates into CASSPSGPSNEQFF.

This sequence joins TRBV5-6 and TRBJ2-7; 8 bases align to TRBD1. CDR1 SGHDT and CDR2 YYEEEE come from the germline V gene. J lost 3 bases, V lost 4 bases, and 6 bases had no gene match. There are 14 residues in the CDR3. This CDR3 reads CASSTGQALYEQYF. The CDR3, as DNA: TGTGCCAGCAGCACGGGACAGGCACTCTACGAGCAGTACTTC.

A single count supports this clone. The V call is TRBV11-2, the J call TRBJ1-2; no definite D call. This CDR3 is built from 14 residues. V gave up 2 bases and J gave up 9 bases, with 16 bases separating them. Germline V gene lookup returns CDR1 SGHAT and CDR2 FQNNGV. CDR3 sequence (DNA): TGTGCCAGCAGCTTATACGGGGAGTCAGGCTGCTACACCTTC. It is translated as CASSLYGESGCYTF.

V gene TRBV5-1 combines with J gene TRBJ1-2, with D hard to call. This CDR3 comprises 13 residues. CDR1 is SGHRS and CDR2 is YFSETQ in the germline V gene. Trimming took off 0 bases at V and 0 bases at J, with 3 bases between the two ends. The CDR3 reads CASSLDANYGYTF. As DNA, the CDR3 is TGCGCCAGCAGCTTGGATGCTAACTATGGCTACACCTTC.

V usage is TRBV7-9 and J usage is TRBJ2-7; TRBD2 might be the D (5 bases). Trimming removed 4 bases at V and 4 bases at J, with 20 bases between. CDR3 length: 16 amino acids. The germline V gene has CDR1 SEHNR and CDR2 FQNEAQ (reference sequence). The CDR3 here is CASSSYRGRTEYEQYF. The DNA of the CDR3 is TGTGCCAGCAGCTCCTATAGAGGACGGACTGAATACGAGCAGTACTTC.

The chain couples TRBV27 to TRBJ2-7; TRBD2 aligns across 7 bases. Germline V gene sequence: CDR1 MNHEY, CDR2 SMNVEV (reference sequence). V trimming: 2 bases; J trimming: 3 bases; junction bases outside the gene matches: 10. CDR3 length equals 16 residues. The CDR3 sequence: CASSLVSSLADYEQYF. The CDR3 DNA follows: TGTGCCAGCAGTTTAGTTTCTTCCCTAGCGGACTACGAGCAGTACTTC.